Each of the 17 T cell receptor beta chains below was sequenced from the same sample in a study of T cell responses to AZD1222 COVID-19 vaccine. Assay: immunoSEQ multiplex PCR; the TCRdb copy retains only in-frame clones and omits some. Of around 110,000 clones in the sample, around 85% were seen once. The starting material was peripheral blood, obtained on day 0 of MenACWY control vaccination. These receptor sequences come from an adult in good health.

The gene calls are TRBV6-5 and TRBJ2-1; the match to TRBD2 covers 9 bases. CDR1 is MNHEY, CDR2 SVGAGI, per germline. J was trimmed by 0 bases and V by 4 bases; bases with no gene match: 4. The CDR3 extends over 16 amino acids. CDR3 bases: TGTGCCAGCAGTTCGACTAGCGGAGGCTCCTACAATGAGCAGTTCTTC. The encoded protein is CASSSTSGGSYNEQFF.

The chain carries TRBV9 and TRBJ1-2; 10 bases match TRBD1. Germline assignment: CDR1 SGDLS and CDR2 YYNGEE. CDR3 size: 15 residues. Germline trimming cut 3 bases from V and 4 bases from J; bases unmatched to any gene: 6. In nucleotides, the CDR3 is TGTGCCAGCAGCGAGGGGGACAGGGGTAGCTATGGCTACACCTTC. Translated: CASSEGDRGSYGYTF.

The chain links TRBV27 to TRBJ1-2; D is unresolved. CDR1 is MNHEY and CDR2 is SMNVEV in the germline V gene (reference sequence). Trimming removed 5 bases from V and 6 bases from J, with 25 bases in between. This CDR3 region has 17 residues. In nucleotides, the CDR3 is TGTGCCAGCAGTCCCTCGTTAGGCCGGTCTTCCTTTCATGGCTACACCTTC. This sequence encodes CASSPSLGRSSFHGYTF.

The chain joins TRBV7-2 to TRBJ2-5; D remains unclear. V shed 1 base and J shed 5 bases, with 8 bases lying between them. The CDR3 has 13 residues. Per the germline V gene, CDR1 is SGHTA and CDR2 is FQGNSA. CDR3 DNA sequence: TGTGCCAGCAGCTTAGGCTTGGGCGAGACCCAGTACTTC. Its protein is CASSLGLGETQYF. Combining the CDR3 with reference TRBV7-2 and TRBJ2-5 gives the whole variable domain GAGVSQSPSNKVTEKGKDVELRCDPISGHTALYWYRQSLGQGLEFLIYFQGNSAPDKSGLPSDRFSAERTGGSVSTLTIQRTQQEDSAVYLCASSLGLGETQYFGPGTRLLVL.

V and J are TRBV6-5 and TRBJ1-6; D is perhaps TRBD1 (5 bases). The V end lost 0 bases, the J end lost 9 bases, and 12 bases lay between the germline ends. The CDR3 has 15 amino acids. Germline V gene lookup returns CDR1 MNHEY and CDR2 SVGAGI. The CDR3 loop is CASSYSSGRGSPLHF. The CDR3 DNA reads TGTGCCAGCAGTTACTCGTCAGGGCGCGGTTCACCCCTCCACTTT.

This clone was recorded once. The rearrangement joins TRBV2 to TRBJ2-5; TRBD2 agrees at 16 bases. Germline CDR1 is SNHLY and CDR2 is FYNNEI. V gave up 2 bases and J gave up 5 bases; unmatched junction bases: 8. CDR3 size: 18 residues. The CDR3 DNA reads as TGTGCCAGCAGTGAAACGGGACTAGCGGGGGGGCCTGCCGAGACCCAGTACTTC. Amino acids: CASSETGLAGGPAETQYF.

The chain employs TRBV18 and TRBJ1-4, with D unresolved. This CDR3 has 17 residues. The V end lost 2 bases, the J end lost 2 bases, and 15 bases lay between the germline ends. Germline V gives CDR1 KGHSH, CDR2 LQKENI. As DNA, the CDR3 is TGTGCCAGCTCACCAATAGAGTACGGCTTTACTAATGAAAAACTGTTTTTT. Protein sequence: CASSPIEYGFTNEKLFF. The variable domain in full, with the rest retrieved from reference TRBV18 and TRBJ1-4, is NAGVMQNPRHLVRRRGQEARLRCSPMKGHSHVYWYRQLPEEGLKFMVYLQKENIIDESGMPKERFSAEFPKEGPSILRIQQVVRGDSAAYFCASSPIEYGFTNEKLFFGSGTQLSVL.

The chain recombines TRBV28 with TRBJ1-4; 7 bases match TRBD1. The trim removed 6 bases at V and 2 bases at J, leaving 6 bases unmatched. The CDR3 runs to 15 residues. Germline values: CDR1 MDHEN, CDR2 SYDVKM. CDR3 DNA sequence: TGTGCCAGCAGCGGCAGGGGGAGGACTAATGAAAAACTGTTTTTT. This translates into CASSGRGRTNEKLFF.

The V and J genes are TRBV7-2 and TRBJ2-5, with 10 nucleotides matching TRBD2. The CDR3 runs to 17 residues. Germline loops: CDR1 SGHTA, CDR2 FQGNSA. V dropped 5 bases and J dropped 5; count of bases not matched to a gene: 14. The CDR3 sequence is CASSKSRTGTSDETQYF. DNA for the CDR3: TGTGCCAGCAGCAAAAGCCGGACCGGGACTAGCGATGAGACCCAGTACTTC.

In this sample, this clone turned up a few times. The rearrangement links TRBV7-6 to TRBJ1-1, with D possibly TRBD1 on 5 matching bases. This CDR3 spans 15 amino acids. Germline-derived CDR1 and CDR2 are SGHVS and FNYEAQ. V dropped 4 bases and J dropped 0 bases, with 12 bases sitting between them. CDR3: CASSSPGGLNTEAFF. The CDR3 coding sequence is TGTGCCAGCAGCTCCCCCGGGGGATTGAACACTGAAGCTTTCTTT.

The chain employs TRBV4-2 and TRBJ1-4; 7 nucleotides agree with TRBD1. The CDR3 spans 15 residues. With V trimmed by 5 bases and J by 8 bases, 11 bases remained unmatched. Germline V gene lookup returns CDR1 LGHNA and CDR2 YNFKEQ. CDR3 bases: TGTGCCAGCAGCGGGGGGGGGACAGAAAGAGAAAAACTGTTTTTT. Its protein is CASSGGGTEREKLFF.

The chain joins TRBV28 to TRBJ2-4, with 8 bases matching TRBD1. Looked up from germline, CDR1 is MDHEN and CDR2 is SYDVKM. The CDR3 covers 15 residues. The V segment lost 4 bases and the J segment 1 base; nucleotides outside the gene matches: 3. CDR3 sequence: CASSSGGDAKNIQYF. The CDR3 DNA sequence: TGTGCCAGCAGTTCAGGGGGCGATGCCAAAAACATTCAGTACTTC. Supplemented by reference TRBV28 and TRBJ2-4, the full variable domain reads DVKVTQSSRYLVKRTGEKVFLECVQDMDHENMFWYRQDPGLGLRLIYFSYDVKMKEKGDIPEGYSVSREKKERFSLILESASTNQTSMYLCASSSGGDAKNIQYFGAGTRLSVL.

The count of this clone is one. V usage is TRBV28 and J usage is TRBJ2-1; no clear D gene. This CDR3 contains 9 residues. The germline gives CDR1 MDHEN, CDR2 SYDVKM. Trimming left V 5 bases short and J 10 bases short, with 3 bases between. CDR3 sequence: CASSLEQFF. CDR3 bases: TGTGCCAGCAGTCTAGAGCAGTTCTTC.

The CDR3 reads CASSLISLRTALYGYTF. DNA of the CDR3: TGTGCCAGCAGTCTCATATCCCTCCGGACAGCACTCTATGGCTACACCTTC. The J gene is TRBJ1-2, the V gene TRBV28, with D maybe TRBD1 (6 bases). The length of the CDR3 is 17 residues. V lost 5 bases, J lost 4 bases, and 23 bases lay in between. Germline values: CDR1 MDHEN, CDR2 SYDVKM.

The CDR3 region is CASSIAVDGANYGYTF. DNA of the CDR3: TGTGCCAGTAGTATAGCCGTAGATGGTGCTAACTATGGCTACACCTTC. The chain employs TRBV19 and TRBJ1-2, with no clear D. Looked up from germline, CDR1 is LNHDA and CDR2 is SQIVND (reference sequence). The V gene lost 1 base and the J gene lost 0 bases, with 12 bases spanning the gap. The CDR3 consists of 16 residues.

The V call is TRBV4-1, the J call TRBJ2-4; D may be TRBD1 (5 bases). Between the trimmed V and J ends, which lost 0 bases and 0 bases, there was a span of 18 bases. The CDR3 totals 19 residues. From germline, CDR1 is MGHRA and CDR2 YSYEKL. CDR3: CASSQDRAGAGLAKNIQYF. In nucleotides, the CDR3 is TGCGCCAGCAGCCAAGATCGGGCAGGCGCAGGGCTAGCCAAAAACATTCAGTACTTC.

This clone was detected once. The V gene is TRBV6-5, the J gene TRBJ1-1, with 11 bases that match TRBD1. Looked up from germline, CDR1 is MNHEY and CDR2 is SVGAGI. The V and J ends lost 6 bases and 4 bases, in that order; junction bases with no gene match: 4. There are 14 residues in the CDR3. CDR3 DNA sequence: TGTGCCAGCAGCCGGGACAGGGGGAGCACTGAAGCTTTCTTT. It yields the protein CASSRDRGSTEAFF.